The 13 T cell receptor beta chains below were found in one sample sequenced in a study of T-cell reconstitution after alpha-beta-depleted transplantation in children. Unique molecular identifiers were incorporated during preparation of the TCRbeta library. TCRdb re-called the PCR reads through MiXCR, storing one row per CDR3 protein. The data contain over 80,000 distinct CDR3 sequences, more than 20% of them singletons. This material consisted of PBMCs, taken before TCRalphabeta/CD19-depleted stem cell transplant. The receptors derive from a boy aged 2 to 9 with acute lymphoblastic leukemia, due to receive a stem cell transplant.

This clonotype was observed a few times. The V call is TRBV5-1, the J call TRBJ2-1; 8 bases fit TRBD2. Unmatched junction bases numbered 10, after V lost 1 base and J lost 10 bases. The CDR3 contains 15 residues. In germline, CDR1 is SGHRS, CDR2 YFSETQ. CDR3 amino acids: CASSLSWTSYGEQFF. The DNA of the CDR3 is TGCGCCAGCAGCTTGAGTTGGACTAGCTACGGAGAGCAGTTCTTC.

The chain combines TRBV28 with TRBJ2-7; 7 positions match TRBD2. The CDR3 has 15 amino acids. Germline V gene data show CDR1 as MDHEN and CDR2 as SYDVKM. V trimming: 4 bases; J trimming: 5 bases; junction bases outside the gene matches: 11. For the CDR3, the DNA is TGTGCCAGCAGTTCTCCCGGGGAGGGTGGAAACGAGCAGTACTTC. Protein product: CASSSPGEGGNEQYF.

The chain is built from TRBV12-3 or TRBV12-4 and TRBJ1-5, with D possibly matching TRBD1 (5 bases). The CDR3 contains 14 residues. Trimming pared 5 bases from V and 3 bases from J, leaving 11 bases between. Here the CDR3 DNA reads TGTGCCAGCAGTCCTACAGGTCTCAATCAGCCCCAGCATTTT. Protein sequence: CASSPTGLNQPQHF.

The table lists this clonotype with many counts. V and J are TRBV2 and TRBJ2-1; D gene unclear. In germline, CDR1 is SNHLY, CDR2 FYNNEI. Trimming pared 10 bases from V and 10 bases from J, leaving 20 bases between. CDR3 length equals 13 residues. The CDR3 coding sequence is TGTGCCATAATAAGAGACTCCCCCTGGGAGCAGTTCTTC. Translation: CAIIRDSPWEQFF.

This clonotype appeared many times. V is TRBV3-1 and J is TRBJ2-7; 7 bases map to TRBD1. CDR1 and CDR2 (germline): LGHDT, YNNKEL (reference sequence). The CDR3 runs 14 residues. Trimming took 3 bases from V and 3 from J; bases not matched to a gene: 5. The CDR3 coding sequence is TGTGCCAGCAGCCAGGTGGGACAGTACTACGAGCAGTACTTC. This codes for CASSQVGQYYEQYF.

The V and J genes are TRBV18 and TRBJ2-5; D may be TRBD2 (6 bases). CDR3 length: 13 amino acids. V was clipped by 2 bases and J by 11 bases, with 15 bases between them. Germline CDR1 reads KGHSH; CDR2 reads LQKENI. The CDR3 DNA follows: TGTGCCAGCTCACCATCGCAACCGGGACTGCAGTACTTC. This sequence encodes CASSPSQPGLQYF.

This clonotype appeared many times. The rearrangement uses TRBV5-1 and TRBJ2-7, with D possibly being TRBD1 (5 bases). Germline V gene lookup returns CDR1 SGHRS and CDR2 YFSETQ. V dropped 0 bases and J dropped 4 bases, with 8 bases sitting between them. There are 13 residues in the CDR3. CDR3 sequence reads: CASSLAGSYEQYF. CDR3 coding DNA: TGCGCCAGCAGCTTGGCAGGGTCATACGAGCAGTACTTC.

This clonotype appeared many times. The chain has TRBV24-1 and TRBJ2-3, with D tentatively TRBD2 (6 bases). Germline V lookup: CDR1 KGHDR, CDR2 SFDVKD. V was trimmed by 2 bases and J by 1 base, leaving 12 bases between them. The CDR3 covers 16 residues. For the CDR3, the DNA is TGTGCCACCAGTGATTCCTTGACTAGTGGCACAGATACGCAGTATTTT. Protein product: CATSDSLTSGTDTQYF.

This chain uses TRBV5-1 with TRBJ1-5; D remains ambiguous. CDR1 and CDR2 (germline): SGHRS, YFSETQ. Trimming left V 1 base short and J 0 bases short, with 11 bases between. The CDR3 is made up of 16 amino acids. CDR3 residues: CASSLSAFYSNQPQHF. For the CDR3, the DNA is TGCGCCAGCAGCTTGAGTGCATTTTATAGCAATCAGCCCCAGCATTTT.

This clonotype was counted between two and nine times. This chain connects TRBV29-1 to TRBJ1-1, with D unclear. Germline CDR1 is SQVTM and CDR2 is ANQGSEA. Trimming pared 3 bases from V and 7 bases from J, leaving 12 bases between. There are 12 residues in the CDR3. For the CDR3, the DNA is TGCAGCGTTGAGCGGGTTTATTTTGAAGCTTTCTTT. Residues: CSVERVYFEAFF.

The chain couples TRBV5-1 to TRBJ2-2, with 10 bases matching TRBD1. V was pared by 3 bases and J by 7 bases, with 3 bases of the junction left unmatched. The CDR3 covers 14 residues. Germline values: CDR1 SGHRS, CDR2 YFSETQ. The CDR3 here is CASSWDRGSGELFF. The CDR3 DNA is TGCGCCAGCAGCTGGGACAGGGGAAGCGGGGAGCTGTTTTTT. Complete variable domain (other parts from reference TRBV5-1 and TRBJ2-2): KAGVTQTPRYLIKTRGQQVTLSCSPISGHRSVSWYQQTPGQGLQFLFEYFSETQRNKGNFPGRFSGRQFSNSRSEMNVSTLELGDSALYLCASSWDRGSGELFFGEGSRLTVL.

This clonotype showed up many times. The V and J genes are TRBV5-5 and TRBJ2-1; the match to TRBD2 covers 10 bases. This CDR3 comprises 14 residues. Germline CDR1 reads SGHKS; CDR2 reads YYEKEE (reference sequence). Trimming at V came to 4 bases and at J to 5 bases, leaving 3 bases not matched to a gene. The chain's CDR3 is CASSQTSGNNEQFF. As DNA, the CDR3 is TGTGCCAGCAGCCAAACTAGCGGGAACAATGAGCAGTTCTTC.

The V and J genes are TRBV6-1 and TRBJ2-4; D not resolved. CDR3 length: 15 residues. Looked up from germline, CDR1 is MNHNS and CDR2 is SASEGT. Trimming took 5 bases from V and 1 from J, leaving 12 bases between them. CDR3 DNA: TGTGCCAGCAGTACCCAACGTGGGGCCAAAAACATTCAGTACTTC. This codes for CASSTQRGAKNIQYF.